This section outlines one T cell receptor (beta chain) sequence together with its context. Its specificity is not known. TCRdb re-called the 5' RACE reads through MiXCR, storing one row per CDR3 protein. Here the sample spans hundreds of thousands of distinct CDR3 sequences, roughly 24% being singletons. The record originates from a study of T-cell memory formation after mild COVID-19. About the research overall: TCR clustering was largely donor specific.

Study conclusions and caveats: Pre-infection memory showed some responding clones, and this suggested that cross-reactive memory joined.

The CDR3 spans 13 residues. Germline V gene data show CDR1 as MNHEY and CDR2 as SMNVEV (reference sequence). With V trimmed by 6 bases and J by 4 bases, 3 bases remained unmatched. The sequenced sample was PBMCs or a T cell subset sorted from them (not recorded which). This receptor was taken from an adult woman who had mild COVID-19 (a few samples of this study predate the infection). Cell type and time point are not known. The rearrangement links TRBV27 to TRBJ2-7; the match to TRBD1 covers 10 bases. The CDR3 reads CASRRDRGYEQYF. The CDR3 DNA reads TGTGCCAGCAGGCGGGACAGGGGATACGAGCAGTACTTC.